Detailed here is one T cell receptor beta chain. Its antigen remains unidentified. The method was immunoSEQ multiplex PCR; TCRdb's version includes in-frame clones alone and lacks a portion of them. The table lists 150,000 to 180,000 clones, roughly 90% of them singletons. V lost 3 bases and J lost 0, with 16 bases in between. CDR3 size: 17 residues. Germline lookup yields CDR1 SGDLS and CDR2 YYNGEE. The entry originates in a study of T cell responses to AZD1222 COVID-19 vaccine. Study-wide findings and caveats: Reportedly, nearly half the spike-specific TCRs target unmutated variant regions. The study identified only a handful of AZD1222 recipients as seropositive at baseline. Spike was spanned by vaccine-associated CD4 TCRs, with dominance at 160-218 and 743-854. There were mostly white British donors and more females than males, and clonal diversity was possibly underestimated.

The chain links TRBV9 to TRBJ1-3, with D unresolved. Sequenced here: peripheral blood, sampled on day 0 of MenACWY control vaccination. The receptor's source is an adult in good health. The CDR3, as DNA: TGTGCCAGCAGCGCCGCCGGCGGACGGAGCTCTGGAAACACCATATATTTT. The encoded protein is CASSAAGGRSSGNTIYF.